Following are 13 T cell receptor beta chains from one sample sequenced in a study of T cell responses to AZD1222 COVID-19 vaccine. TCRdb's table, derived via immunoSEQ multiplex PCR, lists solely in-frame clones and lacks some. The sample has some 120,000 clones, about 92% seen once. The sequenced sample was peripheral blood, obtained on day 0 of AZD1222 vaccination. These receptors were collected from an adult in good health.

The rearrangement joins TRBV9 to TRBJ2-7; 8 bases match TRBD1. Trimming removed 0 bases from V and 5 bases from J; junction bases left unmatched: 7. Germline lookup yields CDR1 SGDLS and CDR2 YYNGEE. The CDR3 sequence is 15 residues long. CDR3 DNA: TGTGCCAGCAGCGTAGAGACAGGGGTGGTCCACGAGCAGTACTTC. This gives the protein CASSVETGVVHEQYF.

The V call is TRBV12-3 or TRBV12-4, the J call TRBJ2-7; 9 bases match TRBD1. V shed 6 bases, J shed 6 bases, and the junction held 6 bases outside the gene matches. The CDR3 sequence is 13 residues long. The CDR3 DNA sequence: TGTGCCAGCAGGGCCACAGGGGGCGGCGAGCAGTACTTC. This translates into CASRATGGGEQYF.

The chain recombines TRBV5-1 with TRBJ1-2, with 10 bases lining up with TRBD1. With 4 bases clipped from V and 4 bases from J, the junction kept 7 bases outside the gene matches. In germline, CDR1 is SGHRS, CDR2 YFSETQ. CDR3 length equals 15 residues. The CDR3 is CASSPDRGQIYGYTF. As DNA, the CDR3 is TGCGCCAGCAGCCCCGACAGGGGGCAGATCTATGGCTACACCTTC.

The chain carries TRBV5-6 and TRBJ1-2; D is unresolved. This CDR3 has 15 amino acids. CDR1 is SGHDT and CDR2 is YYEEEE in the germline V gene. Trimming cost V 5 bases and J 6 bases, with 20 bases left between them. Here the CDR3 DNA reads TGTGCCAGCAGGGCCGGATCCAGAAGGGCGGATGGCTACACCTTC. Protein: CASRAGSRRADGYTF.

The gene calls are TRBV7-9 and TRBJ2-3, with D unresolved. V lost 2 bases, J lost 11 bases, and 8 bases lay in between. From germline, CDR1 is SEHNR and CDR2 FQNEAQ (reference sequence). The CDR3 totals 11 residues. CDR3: CASSLPDGQYF. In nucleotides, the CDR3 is TGTGCCAGCAGCTTACCCGACGGGCAGTATTTT. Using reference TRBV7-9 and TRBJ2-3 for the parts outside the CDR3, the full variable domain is DTGVSQNPRHKITKRGQNVTFRCDPISEHNRLYWYRQTLGQGPEFLTYFQNEAQLEKSRLLSDRFSAERPKGSFSTLEIQRTEQGDSAMYLCASSLPDGQYFGPGTRLTVL.

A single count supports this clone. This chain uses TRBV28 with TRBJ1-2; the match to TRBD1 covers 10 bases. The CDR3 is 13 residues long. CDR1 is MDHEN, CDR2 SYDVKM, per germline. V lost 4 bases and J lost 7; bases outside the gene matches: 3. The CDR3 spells CASSYRDRGGYTF. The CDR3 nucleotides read TGTGCCAGCAGTTACCGGGACAGGGGTGGCTACACCTTC.

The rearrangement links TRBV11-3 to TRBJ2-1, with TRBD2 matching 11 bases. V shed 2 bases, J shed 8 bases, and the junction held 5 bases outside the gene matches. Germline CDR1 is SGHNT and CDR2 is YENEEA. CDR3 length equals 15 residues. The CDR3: CASSLNSGRAYEQFF. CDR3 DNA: TGTGCCAGCAGCTTAAATAGCGGGAGGGCCTATGAGCAGTTCTTC. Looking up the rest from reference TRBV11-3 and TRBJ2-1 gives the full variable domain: EAGVVQSPRYKIIEKKQPVAFWCNPISGHNTLYWYLQNLGQGPELLIRYENEEAVDDSQLPKDRFSAERLKGVDSTLKIQPAELGDSAVYLCASSLNSGRAYEQFFGPGTRLTVL.

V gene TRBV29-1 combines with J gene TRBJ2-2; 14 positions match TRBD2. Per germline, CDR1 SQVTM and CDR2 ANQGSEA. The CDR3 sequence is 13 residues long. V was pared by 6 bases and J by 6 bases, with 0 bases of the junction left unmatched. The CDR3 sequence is CSVGLAGAGELFF. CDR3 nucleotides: TGCAGCGTGGGACTAGCGGGAGCCGGGGAGCTGTTTTTT.

The CDR3 region is CAWSARRLQTYNEQFF. CDR3 coding DNA: TGTGCCTGGAGCGCCCGACGGCTGCAAACTTACAATGAGCAGTTCTTC. This chain joins TRBV30 and TRBJ2-1; D is unresolved. CDR1 and CDR2 from the germline V gene are GTSNPN and SVGIG (reference sequence). Deletions cut 3 bases from V and 4 bases from J, with 19 bases between. The CDR3 contains 16 residues.

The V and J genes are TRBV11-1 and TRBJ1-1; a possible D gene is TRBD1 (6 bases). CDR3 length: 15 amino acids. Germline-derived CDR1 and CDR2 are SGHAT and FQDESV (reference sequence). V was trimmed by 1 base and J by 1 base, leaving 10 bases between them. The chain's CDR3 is CASSLGQGTNTEAFF. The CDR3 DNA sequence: TGTGCCAGCAGCTTAGGCCAGGGGACGAACACTGAAGCTTTCTTT.

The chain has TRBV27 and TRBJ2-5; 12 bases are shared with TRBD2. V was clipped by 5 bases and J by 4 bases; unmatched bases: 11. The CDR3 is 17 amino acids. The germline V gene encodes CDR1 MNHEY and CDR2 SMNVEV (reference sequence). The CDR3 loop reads CASSVLAGGHKGETQYF. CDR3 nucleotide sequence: TGTGCCAGCAGTGTGCTAGCGGGAGGGCATAAAGGAGAGACCCAGTACTTC.

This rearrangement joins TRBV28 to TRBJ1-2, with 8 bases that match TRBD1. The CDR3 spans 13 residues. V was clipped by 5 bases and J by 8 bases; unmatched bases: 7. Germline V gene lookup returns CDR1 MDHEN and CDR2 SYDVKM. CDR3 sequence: CASSLRGRLGYTF. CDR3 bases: TGTGCCAGCAGTCTCAGGGGGCGGTTAGGCTACACCTTC.

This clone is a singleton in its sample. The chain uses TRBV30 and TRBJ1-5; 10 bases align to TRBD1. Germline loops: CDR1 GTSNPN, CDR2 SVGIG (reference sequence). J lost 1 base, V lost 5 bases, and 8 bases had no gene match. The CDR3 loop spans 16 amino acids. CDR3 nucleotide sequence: TGTGCCTGGGGACGACAGGGGGCGGGAAGCAATCAGCCCCAGCATTTT. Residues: CAWGRQGAGSNQPQHF.